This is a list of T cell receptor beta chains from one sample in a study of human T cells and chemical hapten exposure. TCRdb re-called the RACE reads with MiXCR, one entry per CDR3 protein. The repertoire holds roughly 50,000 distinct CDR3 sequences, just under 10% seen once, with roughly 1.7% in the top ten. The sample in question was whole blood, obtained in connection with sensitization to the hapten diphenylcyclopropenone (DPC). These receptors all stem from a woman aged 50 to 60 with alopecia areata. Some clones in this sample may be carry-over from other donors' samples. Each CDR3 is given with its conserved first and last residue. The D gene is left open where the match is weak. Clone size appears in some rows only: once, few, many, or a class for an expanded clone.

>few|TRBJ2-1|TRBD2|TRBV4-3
CASSLRLAGGQNEQFF
TGCGCCAGCAGCCTAAGACTAGCGGGGGGCCAAAATGAGCAGTTCTTC
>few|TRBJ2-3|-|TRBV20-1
CSARDRASDFTDTQYF
TGCAGTGCTAGAGATAGGGCTAGCGATTTCACAGATACGCAGTATTTT
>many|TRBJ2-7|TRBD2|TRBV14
CASSPRTSGTYEQYF
TGTGCCAGCAGCCCCCGGACTAGCGGGACCTACGAGCAGTACTTC
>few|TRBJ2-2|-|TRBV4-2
CASSQNSQRTRAGELFF
TGTGCCAGCAGCCAAAACTCTCAGCGCACAAGAGCCGGGGAGCTGTTTTTT
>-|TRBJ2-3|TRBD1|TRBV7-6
CASSSSQSQGALDTQYF
TGTGCCAGCAGCTCTAGCCAGTCGCAGGGGGCCCTGGATACGCAGTATTTT
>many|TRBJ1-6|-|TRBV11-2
CASSFRDRASPLHF
TGTGCCAGCAGCTTCAGGGATCGGGCTTCACCCCTCCACTTT
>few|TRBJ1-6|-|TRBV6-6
CASSYSGRVQSPLHF
TGTGCCAGCAGTTACTCAGGCAGGGTGCAATCACCCCTCCACTTT
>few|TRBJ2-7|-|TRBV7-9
CASSLAAAGDEQYF
TGTGCCAGCAGCTTAGCGGCGGCGGGCGACGAGCAGTACTTC
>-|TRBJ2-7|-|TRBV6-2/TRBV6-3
CASTLLPGGNEQYF
TGTGCCAGCACCCTGCTCCCAGGAGGGAACGAGCAGTACTTC
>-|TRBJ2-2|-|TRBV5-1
CASSAQGNTGELFF
TGCGCCAGCAGCGCCCAGGGTAACACCGGGGAGCTGTTTTTT
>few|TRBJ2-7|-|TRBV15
CATSRALTGHEQYF
TGTGCCACCAGCAGAGCCCTGACAGGCCACGAGCAGTACTTC
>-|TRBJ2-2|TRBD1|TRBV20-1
CSALGQGSNTGELFF
TGCAGTGCCCTAGGACAGGGGTCGAACACCGGGGAGCTGTTTTTT
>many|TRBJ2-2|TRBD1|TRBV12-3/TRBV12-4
CASSFNRGDTGELFF
TGTGCCAGCAGTTTTAACAGGGGCGACACCGGGGAGCTGTTTTTT
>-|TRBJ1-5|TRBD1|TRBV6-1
CASRAHRGSGNQPQHF
TGTGCCAGCAGGGCACACAGGGGTTCGGGCAATCAGCCCCAGCATTTT
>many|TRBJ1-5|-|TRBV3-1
CASSQGNQPQHF
TGTGCCAGCAGCCAGGGAAATCAGCCCCAGCATTTT
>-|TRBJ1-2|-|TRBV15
CATRPRAQEGPYGYTF
TGTGCCACCAGACCTCGGGCCCAGGAGGGGCCCTATGGCTACACCTTC